This TCR beta chain came from a study of CD8+CD57+ T cells in acquired aplastic anemia. Study as a whole: Mean yield of DNA from sorted CD4+ and CD8+ cells was 2.5 to 4 ug. Whole-study findings and limits: Shared by patients and controls, twenty-nine CD8+ CDR3s were abundant in patients. No significant difference in CD8+ Simpson's diversity was found between patients and controls.

All sequencing subjects had displayed CD8+CD57+ cell expansion on flow cytometry. Among the patients, all had severe acquired aplastic anemia. For CDR3 and TCR beta VDJ profiling, genomic DNA was the template used. TCRdb itself ran the reads through MiXCR, one entry per CDR3 protein. The table has 180,000 or so distinct CDR3 sequences, about 60% seen once. Remarks on this clonotype: What it binds is not known.

This clonotype was sampled from a human donor with aplastic anemia. Sequencing was done on a sample of sorted CD4+, CD8+, or CD8+CD57+ T cells (not recorded which) from PBMCs.

CDR3 loop: CAIRPTGSRNTEAFF. The CDR3 DNA follows: TGTGCCATTCGGCCCACAGGGAGTCGGAACACTGAAGCTTTCTTT. This rearrangement joins TRBV10-3 to TRBJ1-1, with D perhaps TRBD1 (6 bases). Between the trimmed V and J ends, which lost 9 bases and 1 base, there was a span of 18 bases. The length of the CDR3 is 15 residues. Germline assignment: CDR1 ENHRY and CDR2 SYGVKD.